These 4 T cell receptor beta chains originate from one sample sequenced in a study of blood T cell repertoires in COVID-19. Clones were sequenced by immunoSEQ multiplex PCR, and TCRdb holds only the in-frame ones, with some missing. Of just over 150,000 clones listed, about 80% are singletons. The specimen was peripheral blood. The receptor source for this set is a man aged 60 to 75 with acute or convalescent COVID-19.

The chain couples TRBV19 to TRBJ2-1; 9 bases are shared with TRBD1. The CDR3 sequence is 15 residues long. Germline trimming cut 6 bases from V and 0 bases from J; bases unmatched to any gene: 3. Germline CDR1 and CDR2: LNHDA and SQIVND (reference sequence). CDR3 DNA: TGTGCCAGTAGACCGACAGGGGGCTCCTACAATGAGCAGTTCTTC. This sequence encodes CASRPTGGSYNEQFF.

The chain links TRBV5-4 to TRBJ1-5; TRBD1 matches 7 bases. Germline V CDR1 and CDR2: SGHNT, YYREEE (reference sequence). The V gene end was trimmed by 0 bases and the J gene end by 5 bases; junction bases not matched to a gene: 5. CDR3 size: 15 residues. CDR3 coding DNA: TGTGCCAGCAGCTTGGGTGGGACAGATGATCAGCCCCAGCATTTT. It codes for CASSLGGTDDQPQHF.

In its sample, this clone was seen many times. Additional DNA sequences in this sample encode the identical CDR3. The V call is TRBV11-3, the J call TRBJ2-1; 7 positions agree with TRBD1. CDR1 and CDR2 (germline): SGHNT, YENEEA. This CDR3 region has 14 residues. The J segment lost 3 bases and the V segment lost 5 bases, leaving 4 bases of the junction unmatched. CDR3 amino acids: CASSGRDSYNEQFF. The CDR3 DNA is TGTGCCAGCAGCGGCCGGGACAGCTACAATGAGCAGTTCTTC.

V and J are TRBV5-1 and TRBJ2-7; TRBD1 aligns across 12 bases. This CDR3 comprises 16 residues. Trimming removed 0 bases from V and 7 bases from J; junction bases left unmatched: 8. Germline V CDR1 and CDR2: SGHRS, YFSETQ. The CDR3 spells CASSLDAGQGAPEQYF. The DNA of the CDR3 is TGCGCCAGCAGCTTGGATGCGGGACAGGGGGCGCCTGAGCAGTACTTC.